These 12 T cell receptor beta chains came from one sample sequenced in a study of shared clonotypes between healthy human individuals. TCRdb's copy holds only in-frame clones and misses some; the assay was immunoSEQ multiplex PCR. The sample yields over a million clones, more than 95% seen once. The sequencing sample was made of naive CD4+ T cells sorted from blood. Described subset: CD45RA+ positively selected. The receptors here all came from a man aged 25 to 45 in good health.

The chain employs TRBV5-1 and TRBJ2-2; D is uncertain. This CDR3 spans 14 amino acids. Trimming pared 0 bases from V and 1 base from J, leaving 4 bases between. CDR1 is SGHRS, CDR2 YFSETQ, per germline. In DNA, the CDR3 is TGCGCCAGCAGCTTGGACATGAACACCGGGGAGCTGTTTTTT. It yields the protein CASSLDMNTGELFF.

CDR3 sequence reads: CASNRGQGPDTQYF. The CDR3 nucleotides are TGTGCCAGCAACAGGGGACAGGGCCCAGATACGCAGTATTTT. The rearrangement uses TRBV27 and TRBJ2-3, with TRBD1 matching over 9 bases. With 7 bases clipped from V and 4 bases from J, the junction kept 6 bases outside the gene matches. Germline V lookup: CDR1 MNHEY, CDR2 SMNVEV (reference sequence). The CDR3 length is 14 residues.

This sequence joins TRBV28 and TRBJ1-5; D gene unclear. Germline CDR1 MDHEN, CDR2 SYDVKM. This CDR3 spans 12 amino acids. V was shortened by 7 bases and J by 6 bases, with 10 bases between the two germline ends. DNA for the CDR3: TGTGCCAGCACGGTTTTCGGTCAGCCCCAGCATTTT. This encodes CASTVFGQPQHF.

The chain combines TRBV28 with TRBJ1-4; the D is unclear. Germline V CDR1 and CDR2: MDHEN, SYDVKM. There are 12 residues in the CDR3. V shed 7 bases and J shed 10 bases, with 13 bases lying between them. In DNA, the CDR3 is TGTGCCAGCAAGGCTAAATTCGGAAAACTGTTTTTT. Translated, it gives CASKAKFGKLFF.

The chain couples TRBV9 to TRBJ2-1; 8 positions agree with TRBD1. From germline, CDR1 is SGDLS and CDR2 YYNGEE. J lost 9 bases, V lost 0 bases, and 5 bases had no gene match. The CDR3 consists of 14 residues. The CDR3 reads CASSVGGQGSEQFF. In DNA, the CDR3 is TGTGCCAGCAGCGTAGGAGGACAGGGAAGTGAGCAGTTCTTC. The variable domain in full, with the rest retrieved from reference TRBV9 and TRBJ2-1, is DSGVTQTPKHLITATGQRVTLRCSPRSGDLSVYWYQQSLDQGLQFLIQYYNGEERAKGNILERFSAQQFPDLHSELNLSSLELGDSALYFCASSVGGQGSEQFFGPGTRLTVL.

The chain employs TRBV18 and TRBJ2-7, with D possibly TRBD2 on 7 matching bases. Germline CDR1 and CDR2: KGHSH and LQKENI. CDR3 length: 15 residues. V dropped 4 bases and J dropped 4 bases, with 17 bases sitting between them. The CDR3 DNA reads TGTGCCAGCTCACAGGACGGGGGGCCTCAATACGAGCAGTACTTC. This codes for CASSQDGGPQYEQYF.

The chain's CDR3 is CASSQPQGNGNQPQHF. CDR3 nucleotides: TGCGCCAGCAGCCAACCACAGGGGAATGGAAATCAGCCCCAGCATTTT. V usage is TRBV4-1 and J usage is TRBJ1-5, with 7 bases lining up with TRBD1. In germline, CDR1 is MGHRA, CDR2 YSYEKL. After removal of 2 bases from V and 4 bases from J, the junction contained 8 bases not matched to a gene. The CDR3 totals 16 residues.

The rearrangement joins TRBV25-1 to TRBJ2-7; 8 bases agree with TRBD1. Germline V CDR1 and CDR2: MGHDK, SYGVNS. This CDR3 spans 14 amino acids. Trimming removed 3 bases from V and 7 bases from J; junction bases left unmatched: 8. The CDR3 DNA reads TGTGCCAGCAGTGAGGGTCAGGGGGCTTGGGAGCAGTACTTC. Translated: CASSEGQGAWEQYF.

The chain recombines TRBV18 with TRBJ2-1; 8 nucleotides agree with TRBD1. CDR3 length: 16 amino acids. The V gene's germline CDR1 is KGHSH and CDR2 LQKENI. Trimming took 3 bases from V and 5 from J; bases not matched to a gene: 9. The CDR3 DNA follows: TGTGCCAGCTCACCCGGACAGGGAGTGAGAAACAATGAGCAGTTCTTC. Translated: CASSPGQGVRNNEQFF.

The rearrangement uses TRBV10-3 and TRBJ2-3; a weak D match, TRBD2 (5 bases). Trimming took off 5 bases at V and 0 bases at J, with 15 bases between the two ends. The CDR3 has 16 amino acids. Germline CDR1 is ENHRY and CDR2 is SYGVKD. CDR3 amino acids: CAISYRRAASTDTQYF. The CDR3 coding sequence is TGTGCCATCAGTTATCGGCGGGCGGCTAGCACAGATACGCAGTATTTT.

The chain joins TRBV5-1 to TRBJ1-2; D not resolved. Per germline, CDR1 SGHRS and CDR2 YFSETQ. This CDR3 contains 15 residues. V was trimmed by 0 bases and J by 4 bases, leaving 13 bases between them. The chain's CDR3 is CASSLAPGQSYGYTF. CDR3 sequence (DNA): TGCGCCAGCAGCTTGGCTCCTGGCCAGTCCTATGGCTACACCTTC.

V gene TRBV5-1 combines with J gene TRBJ1-1; no definite D call. The CDR3 extends over 14 amino acids. V lost 4 bases, J lost 1 base, and 11 bases lay in between. Germline CDR1 is SGHRS and CDR2 is YFSETQ. The CDR3 bases are TGCGCCAGCAGCCTGGGAGAGGAGAACACTGAAGCTTTCTTT. This codes for CASSLGEENTEAFF.